This T cell receptor (beta chain) appears in the sequencing data of a study of a mutant IDH1 vaccine in newly diagnosed glioma. Study results and limitations: Among top peripheral T cell clonotypes, changes seemed unrelated to pseudoprogression.

The V and J ends lost 5 bases and 0 bases, in that order; junction bases with no gene match: 9. The germline gives CDR1 SEHNR, CDR2 FQNEAQ (reference sequence). The CDR3 is 16 residues long. Time point specified: week 35, safety follow-up. Every vaccine dose comprised 300 ug of mutant IDH1 20-mer peptide plus topical imiquimod. New IDH1-mutant, ATRX-lost WHO grade 3 or 4 astrocytomas occurred in donors. Comment on this clone: Its antigen is unknown.

Clones were sequenced by immunoSEQ multiplex PCR, and TCRdb holds only the in-frame ones, with some missing. The data show tens of thousands of clones, around 84% seen once. The source of this sequence is a woman between 18 and 30 years old with glioma. The sample consisted of PBMCs, taken from a glioma patient whose treatment included an IDH1 peptide vaccine. V and J are TRBV7-9 and TRBJ1-1; 7 bases are shared with TRBD1. The CDR3: CASSRDSQIMNTEAFF. CDR3 bases: TGTGCCAGCAGCCGGGACAGTCAGATCATGAACACTGAAGCTTTCTTT.